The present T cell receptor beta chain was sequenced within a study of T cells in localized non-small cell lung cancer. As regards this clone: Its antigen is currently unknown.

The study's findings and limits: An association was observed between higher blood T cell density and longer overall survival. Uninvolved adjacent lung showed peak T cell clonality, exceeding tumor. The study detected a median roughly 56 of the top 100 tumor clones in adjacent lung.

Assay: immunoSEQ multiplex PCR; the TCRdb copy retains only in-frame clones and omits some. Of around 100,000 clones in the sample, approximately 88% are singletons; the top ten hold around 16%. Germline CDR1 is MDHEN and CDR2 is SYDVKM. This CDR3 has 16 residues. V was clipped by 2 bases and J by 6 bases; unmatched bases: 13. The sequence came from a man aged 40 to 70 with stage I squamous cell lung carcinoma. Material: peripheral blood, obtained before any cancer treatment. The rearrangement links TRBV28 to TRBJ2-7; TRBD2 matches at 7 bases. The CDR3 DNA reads TGTGCCAGCAGTTTAGGGGGGGGACGCCCCTGGGGCGAGCAGTACTTC. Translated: CASSLGGGRPWGEQYF.